Listed here are 30 T cell receptor beta chains from one sample, sequenced in a study of blood T cell repertoires in COVID-19. Libraries were prepared by immunoSEQ multiplex PCR; TCRdb keeps only in-frame clonotypes and omits some of them. The sample holds tens of thousands of clones, about 70% seen once. The sequenced sample was peripheral blood. The source is a woman aged 80 or over with active or convalescent COVID-19.

This CDR3 reads CASSFAGYAEAFF. The CDR3 region has the DNA TGTGCCAGTAGTTTTGCCGGGTACGCTGAAGCTTTCTTT. The rearrangement links TRBV19 to TRBJ1-1; D remains ambiguous. The CDR3 spans 13 residues. V was shortened by 5 bases and J by 6 bases, with 13 bases between the two germline ends. CDR1 and CDR2 from the germline V gene are LNHDA and SQIVND (reference sequence).

The J gene is TRBJ2-3, the V gene TRBV7-2, with D tentatively TRBD2 (5 bases). This CDR3 is built from 13 residues. CDR1 SGHTA and CDR2 FQGNSA come from the germline V gene. The germline V and J ends were trimmed by 0 bases and 4 bases, with 5 bases remaining between them. CDR3 residues: CASSLARADTQYF. In DNA, the CDR3 is TGTGCCAGCAGCTTAGCGCGGGCAGATACGCAGTATTTT.

This clone was seen more than once but under ten times. V and J are TRBV12-3 or TRBV12-4 and TRBJ2-7, with D maybe TRBD2 (5 bases). There are 11 residues in the CDR3. Trimming removed 5 bases at V and 4 bases at J, with 6 bases between. CDR3: CASSRGYEQYF. The CDR3 coding sequence is TGTGCCAGCAGTCGAGGGTACGAGCAGTACTTC.

Ten or more counts support this clone. This chain joins TRBV27 and TRBJ2-7; 9 positions match TRBD1. Germline V CDR1 and CDR2: MNHEY, SMNVEV (reference sequence). V trimming: 3 bases; J trimming: 2 bases; junction bases outside the gene matches: 11. The CDR3 covers 17 residues. CDR3 protein: CASSLLDRDRVTYEQYF. CDR3 nucleotides: TGTGCCAGCAGTTTGTTAGATAGGGACAGGGTAACCTACGAGCAGTACTTC.

The rearrangement joins TRBV7-2 to TRBJ2-7; D might be TRBD1 (8 bases). The length of the CDR3 is 15 residues. Trimming removed 1 base at V and 4 bases at J, with 14 bases between. Germline CDR1 is SGHTA and CDR2 is FQGNSA. CDR3 coding DNA: TGTGCCAGCAGCTTAGAGACAGGGGAGGGGTACGAGCAGTACTTC. Translating it yields CASSLETGEGYEQYF.

In this sample, this clone turned up a few times. The V gene is TRBV7-2, the J gene TRBJ2-7, with TRBD2 matching over 10 bases. The CDR3 is 13 amino acids. CDR1 and CDR2 (germline): SGHTA, FQGNSA. The V segment lost 8 bases and the J segment 6 bases; nucleotides outside the gene matches: 7. The chain's CDR3 is CASGASGGGEQYF. CDR3 DNA: TGTGCCAGCGGCGCTAGCGGGGGTGGCGAGCAGTACTTC.

This chain links TRBV6-5 with TRBJ2-7; 7 bases line up with TRBD1. The trim removed 7 bases at V and 1 base at J, leaving 4 bases unmatched. This CDR3 spans 13 amino acids. Germline values: CDR1 MNHEY, CDR2 SVGAGI. The CDR3: CASTTGFSYEQYF. For the CDR3, the DNA is TGTGCCAGCACGACAGGGTTTTCCTACGAGCAGTACTTC.

This rearrangement joins TRBV28 to TRBJ1-1; no reliable D call. The CDR3 runs 14 residues. CDR1 and CDR2 from the germline V gene are MDHEN and SYDVKM. V gave up 6 bases and J gave up 4 bases, with 15 bases separating them. The CDR3 nucleotides read TGTGCCAGCAGCTATAGTGGACGGGGCACTGAAGCTTTCTTT. The encoded protein is CASSYSGRGTEAFF.

The chain links TRBV15 to TRBJ2-3; D gene ambiguous. The CDR3 length is 16 residues. Germline-derived CDR1 and CDR2 are LNHNV and YYDKDF (reference sequence). The V end was cut by 1 base, the J end by 0 bases, with 11 bases between. The CDR3 DNA reads TGTGCCACCAGCAGAGGGGCGAGTATAAGCACAGATACGCAGTATTTT. Translation: CATSRGASISTDTQYF.

V is TRBV12-3 or TRBV12-4 and J is TRBJ1-1; 7 nucleotides align to TRBD1. The CDR3 has 13 residues. With V trimmed by 5 bases and J by 2 bases, 2 bases remained unmatched. CDR3 sequence: CASSRQGNTEAFF. The CDR3 region has the DNA TGTGCCAGCAGTAGACAGGGAAACACTGAAGCTTTCTTT.

This clone was detected a few times. The V gene is TRBV14, the J gene TRBJ1-6, with D perhaps TRBD1 (5 bases). Looked up from germline, CDR1 is SGHDN and CDR2 is FVKESK. V dropped 1 base and J dropped 9 bases, with 7 bases sitting between them. This CDR3 region has 13 residues. CDR3: CASSQVRGSPLHF. CDR3 DNA sequence: TGTGCCAGCAGCCAAGTAAGGGGTTCACCCCTCCACTTT.

The chain links TRBV28 to TRBJ1-6, with TRBD1 as a possible D gene (5 bases). CDR3 length: 14 amino acids. Trimming took off 7 bases at V and 9 bases at J, with 16 bases between the two ends. The germline gives CDR1 MDHEN, CDR2 SYDVKM. CDR3 DNA: TGTGCCAGCACAGAACAGGTATTTGGTTCACCCCTCCACTTT. This gives the protein CASTEQVFGSPLHF.

J is TRBJ1-6 and V is TRBV6-5; 7 nucleotides align to TRBD1. The CDR3 has 15 residues. Per the germline V gene, CDR1 is MNHEY and CDR2 is SVGAGI. Trimming removed 6 bases from V and 9 bases from J; junction bases left unmatched: 11. The CDR3 nucleotides read TGTGCCAGCAGACGGGAGGGGGACAGTAGTTCACCCCTCCACTTT. Protein product: CASRREGDSSSPLHF.

The chain couples TRBV6-2 or TRBV6-3 to TRBJ2-2, with a possible D match to TRBD1 (5 bases). The germline gives CDR1 MNHEY, CDR2 SVGEGT. Trimming removed 2 bases from V and 4 bases from J, with 20 bases in between. The CDR3 consists of 18 residues. CDR3 bases: TGTGCCAGCAGTTACGGGGCAGGCCGCGATGGAAGCACCGGGGAGCTGTTTTTT. Amino acids: CASSYGAGRDGSTGELFF.

The J gene is TRBJ1-4, the V gene TRBV4-3; 7 nucleotides line up with TRBD1. This CDR3 spans 15 amino acids. Losses at the gene ends were 4 bases for V and 5 bases for J; bases not matched to a gene: 7. From germline, CDR1 is LGHNA and CDR2 YSLEER. CDR3 sequence reads: CASSREGQTNEKLFF. CDR3 nucleotides: TGCGCCAGCAGCCGAGAGGGACAGACAAATGAAAAACTGTTTTTT.

The rearrangement uses TRBV19 and TRBJ2-2; D might be TRBD1 (5 bases). Germline V gene sequence: CDR1 LNHDA, CDR2 SQIVND (reference sequence). The ends were cut back, 6 bases at V and 0 bases at J, with 8 bases in the middle. This CDR3 comprises 14 residues. The CDR3, as DNA: TGTGCCAGTAGCCAGGGCGCGAACACCGGGGAGCTGTTTTTT. The encoded protein is CASSQGANTGELFF.

This chain connects TRBV29-1 to TRBJ2-3; 8 nucleotides agree with TRBD1. Germline assignment: CDR1 SQVTM and CDR2 ANQGSEA. With V trimmed by 3 bases and J by 4 bases, 9 bases remained unmatched. The CDR3 covers 15 residues. CDR3 loop: CSVEGGQGNSDTQYF. CDR3 DNA sequence: TGCAGCGTTGAGGGAGGACAGGGTAACTCAGATACGCAGTATTTT.

This chain connects TRBV5-6 to TRBJ2-7, with 9 bases fitting TRBD1. Losses at the gene ends were 0 bases for V and 3 bases for J; bases not matched to a gene: 13. There are 18 residues in the CDR3. Per germline, CDR1 SGHDT and CDR2 YYEEEE. In nucleotides, the CDR3 is TGTGCCAGCAGCTTGGCGCCCCCCGGGACAGGGTCGATCTACGAGCAGTACTTC. It translates to CASSLAPPGTGSIYEQYF. Full variable domain (outside the CDR3, taken from reference TRBV5-6 and TRBJ2-7): DAGVTQSPTHLIKTRGQQVTLRCSPKSGHDTVSWYQQALGQGPQFIFQYYEEEERQRGNFPDRFSGHQFPNYSSELNVNALLLGDSALYLCASSLAPPGTGSIYEQYFGPGTRLTVT.

The rearrangement links TRBV4-1 to TRBJ2-5; 7 positions match TRBD1. With 5 bases clipped from V and 3 bases from J, the junction kept 9 bases outside the gene matches. Germline CDR1 MGHRA, CDR2 YSYEKL. The length of the CDR3 is 15 residues. CDR3 sequence: CASSTRQGWEETQYF. The CDR3 bases are TGCGCCAGCAGCACCCGACAGGGTTGGGAAGAGACCCAGTACTTC.

This clone was recorded once. V usage is TRBV7-9 and J usage is TRBJ2-1; D ambiguous. Germline V gives CDR1 SEHNR, CDR2 FQNEAQ (reference sequence). CDR3 size: 13 residues. Trimming cost V 3 bases and J 6 bases, with 9 bases left between them. CDR3 sequence (DNA): TGTGCCAGCAGCTTTTTAGTCGGCAATGAGCAGTTCTTC. It yields the protein CASSFLVGNEQFF.

In DNA form, the CDR3 reads TGTGCCAGCAGCCCCCAGGGCCCCAAAATGGGCGAGCAGTACTTC. Protein product: CASSPQGPKMGEQYF. J is TRBJ2-7 and V is TRBV7-3; a weak D match, TRBD1 (5 bases). Per the germline V gene, CDR1 is SGHTA and CDR2 is FQGTGA. The CDR3 has 15 amino acids. The germline V and J ends were trimmed by 5 bases and 6 bases, with 20 bases remaining between them.

The chain couples TRBV6-4 to TRBJ1-5; D not certain. Trimming left V 5 bases short and J 0 bases short, with 14 bases between. The CDR3 extends over 16 amino acids. Germline V gene sequence: CDR1 MRHNA, CDR2 SNTAGT. This CDR3 reads CASSHPRDYSNQPQHF. The DNA of the CDR3 is TGTGCCAGCAGTCATCCTCGGGATTATAGCAATCAGCCCCAGCATTTT.

This chain links TRBV27 with TRBJ2-7, with 8 positions matching TRBD1. The CDR3 has 20 amino acids. V lost 6 bases to trimming and J lost 7 bases; unmatched junction nucleotides: 29. Germline V gene sequence: CDR1 MNHEY, CDR2 SMNVEV (reference sequence). CDR3 amino acids: CASRRRNRGRGSSGSGEQYF. The CDR3 DNA reads as TGTGCCAGCAGGCGGAGGAACAGGGGGAGAGGGTCGTCCGGTTCGGGAGAGCAGTACTTC.

The count of this clone is one. The rearrangement joins TRBV12-2 to TRBJ2-3; the DNA was not compared with TRBD2, the D call given in the table. TRBV12-2 is a pseudogene segment. The CDR3 has 18 residues. The CDR3 coding sequence is TGTGCAAGTCCACCCAGGACGGGGGGGAGTTATAGCACAGATACGCAGTATTTT. This translates into CASPPRTGGSYSTDTQYF.

The V call is TRBV30, the J call TRBJ1-2, with 7 bases lining up with TRBD1. The junction had 8 bases not matched to a gene; V was cut back by 3 bases and J by 4 bases. The CDR3 length is 14 residues. Germline V gene sequence: CDR1 GTSNPN, CDR2 SVGIG (reference sequence). The CDR3 region is CAWRDPGQPYGYTF. In DNA, the CDR3 is TGTGCCTGGAGGGACCCGGGACAGCCCTATGGCTACACCTTC.

J is TRBJ2-3 and V is TRBV15; TRBD2 might be the D (7 bases). The CDR3 runs 16 residues. V was cut by 5 bases and J by 2 bases, with 17 bases left in between. The V gene's germline CDR1 is LNHNV and CDR2 YYDKDF (reference sequence). The CDR3 sequence is CATSQGGGAHTDTQYF. CDR3 nucleotide sequence: TGTGCCACCAGCCAAGGAGGGGGGGCACACACAGATACGCAGTATTTT.

V and J are TRBV19 and TRBJ2-3, with TRBD1 as a possible D gene (6 bases). The length of the CDR3 is 13 residues. Germline V gene lookup returns CDR1 LNHDA and CDR2 SQIVND (reference sequence). V was shortened by 7 bases and J by 2 bases, with 10 bases between the two germline ends. The CDR3 bases are TGTGCCAGTAAAAGGGACACCACAGATACGCAGTATTTT. Amino acids: CASKRDTTDTQYF. The variable domain in full, with the rest retrieved from reference TRBV19 and TRBJ2-3, is DGGITQSPKYLFRKEGQNVTLSCEQNLNHDAMYWYRQDPGQGLRLIYYSQIVNDFQKGDIAEGYSVSREKKESFPLTVTSAQKNPTAFYLCASKRDTTDTQYFGPGTRLTVL.

This chain uses TRBV15 with TRBJ2-7, with D possibly being TRBD1 (6 bases). The CDR3 contains 15 residues. V lost 0 bases to trimming and J lost 1 base, with 10 bases between them. Germline loops: CDR1 LNHNV, CDR2 YYDKDF (reference sequence). The CDR3 DNA sequence: TGTGCCACCAGCAGAGATGGGGACAATTCCTACGAGCAGTACTTC. It codes for CATSRDGDNSYEQYF.

The rearrangement uses TRBV29-1 and TRBJ2-2; TRBD1 agrees at 7 bases. Germline loops: CDR1 SQVTM, CDR2 ANQGSEA. The CDR3 length is 14 residues. J lost 0 bases, V lost 6 bases, and 4 bases had no gene match. The CDR3 sequence is CSVRQGANTGELFF. CDR3 in DNA: TGCAGCGTGAGACAGGGAGCGAACACCGGGGAGCTGTTTTTT.

The chain joins TRBV28 to TRBJ1-2; the D gene is possibly TRBD1 (6 bases). CDR3 length equals 13 residues. CDR1 is MDHEN and CDR2 is SYDVKM in the germline V gene. Trimming removed 7 bases from V and 8 bases from J, with 17 bases in between. CDR3 in amino acids: CASTSAGDRGYTF. The DNA for the CDR3 is TGTGCCAGCACCAGCGCAGGGGATCGCGGCTACACCTTC.